This T cell receptor (beta chain) comes out of a study of cytomegalovirus exposure and HLA in healthy donors. PCR employed 60 Vbeta and 13 Jbeta primers. Sequenced by immunoSEQ multiplex PCR; TCRdb stores in-frame clones only, minus some. The sample yields 210,000 or so clones, roughly 73% seen once. Study-wide findings and caveats: The authors later found most CMV-associated TCR beta chains appeared HLA-restricted. When presence/absence was analysed, sequencing depth was taken to be roughly uniform across donors. Among TCR beta chains, those listed as cytomegalovirus-associated numbered over 150.

A word on this clone: Its antigen remains unidentified.

Input material: PBMCs. The TCR sequence derives from a boy aged 10-17 years in good health and CMV-seronegative.

CDR3 sequence: CASSEDRAQETQYF. Here the CDR3 DNA reads TGTGCCAGCAGCGAGGACAGGGCCCAAGAGACCCAGTACTTC. The chain couples TRBV11-3 to TRBJ2-5, with 8 nucleotides matching TRBD1. The V and J ends lost 5 bases and 1 base, in that order; junction bases with no gene match: 3. The CDR3 extends over 14 amino acids. Germline V gene lookup returns CDR1 SGHNT and CDR2 YENEEA. The full variable domain, rest sourced from reference TRBV11-3 and TRBJ2-5, is EAGVVQSPRYKIIEKKQPVAFWCNPISGHNTLYWYLQNLGQGPELLIRYENEEAVDDSQLPKDRFSAERLKGVDSTLKIQPAELGDSAVYLCASSEDRAQETQYFGPGTRLLVL.